The 9 T cell receptor beta chains listed next were all sequenced from one sample in a study of blood T cell repertoires in COVID-19. Method: immunoSEQ multiplex PCR; TCRdb's copy keeps in-frame clones and lacks some. The data contain about 270,000 clones, less than 90% of them seen just once; the ten biggest clones take up 10% to 15%. The sequenced sample was peripheral blood. The receptors were gathered from a human donor in a cohort sampled during active COVID-19.

The chain recombines TRBV24-1 with TRBJ1-2, with 9 bases matching TRBD1. The CDR3 contains 13 residues. CDR1 and CDR2 from the germline V gene are KGHDR and SFDVKD. V lost 4 bases, J lost 4 bases, and 0 bases stayed unmatched. CDR3: CATSETGGYGYTF. In DNA, the CDR3 is TGTGCCACCAGTGAGACAGGGGGCTATGGCTACACCTTC.

The rearrangement uses TRBV12-3 or TRBV12-4 and TRBJ2-1; D ambiguous. Trimming shortened V by 6 bases and J by 0 bases, and 6 bases separated the two germline ends. The CDR3 sequence is 13 residues long. The CDR3 DNA sequence: TGTGCCAGCAGCCCTTACTCCTACAATGAGCAGTTCTTC. Translation gives CASSPYSYNEQFF.

The chain couples TRBV3-1 (or the pseudogene TRBV3-2) to TRBJ2-3; 10 bases align to TRBD2. J was trimmed by 4 bases and V by 2 bases; bases with no gene match: 3. Germline-derived CDR1 and CDR2 are LGHDT and YNNKEL (reference sequence). The CDR3 loop spans 15 amino acids. The CDR3 loop is CASSQKAGGPDTQYF. DNA of the CDR3: TGTGCCAGCAGCCAAAAAGCGGGAGGGCCAGATACGCAGTATTTT.

The chain employs TRBV5-8 and TRBJ2-5; 7 bases agree with TRBD2. Germline CDR1 and CDR2: SGHTS and YDEGEE. The junction had 9 bases not matched to a gene; V was cut back by 4 bases and J by 6 bases. There are 14 residues in the CDR3. The CDR3 region is CASSHPTSTKTQYF. The CDR3 DNA is TGTGCCAGCAGCCACCCGACTAGCACAAAGACCCAGTACTTC.

V usage is TRBV19 and J usage is TRBJ2-3; 16 nucleotides align to TRBD2. The J segment lost 8 bases and the V segment lost 3 bases, leaving 14 bases of the junction unmatched. CDR1 and CDR2 (germline): LNHDA, SQIVND (reference sequence). The CDR3 length is 19 residues. CDR3 coding DNA: TGTGCCAGTAGTATGGCCGGGACTAGCGGGAGGGCCGGTCCGTCTACGCAGTATTTT. Protein sequence: CASSMAGTSGRAGPSTQYF.

The chain has TRBV18 and TRBJ2-3, with 7 bases fitting TRBD2. CDR1 and CDR2 from the germline V gene are KGHSH and LQKENI. CDR3 size: 16 residues. J gave up 4 bases and V 6 bases, and 13 bases lay outside the gene matches. The CDR3 DNA reads as TGTGCCAGCTCCCTCAGGCTAGCGGCCGTGGCAGATACGCAGTATTTT. Translated, it gives CASSLRLAAVADTQYF.

This clone appeared a single time. This sequence joins TRBV18 and TRBJ2-5; 7 nucleotides match TRBD1. V gave up 6 bases and J gave up 4 bases; unmatched junction bases: 11. CDR1 and CDR2 from the germline V gene are KGHSH and LQKENI. This CDR3 has 15 residues. In DNA form, the CDR3 reads TGTGCCAGCTCCCAAAATGACAGGGTCGGAGAGACCCAGTACTTC. Its translation: CASSQNDRVGETQYF.

The chain employs TRBV29-1 and TRBJ1-5, with D uncertain. The CDR3 is made up of 13 amino acids. Trimming removed 4 bases at V and 2 bases at J, with 9 bases between. Germline V gene lookup returns CDR1 SQVTM and CDR2 ANQGSEA. CDR3 bases: TGCAGCGTTGCTGAGAATCGCAATCAGCCCCAGCATTTT. Translation: CSVAENRNQPQHF.

This clone was seen a single time. V and J are TRBV4-1 and TRBJ2-1; 7 bases line up with TRBD2. Germline values: CDR1 MGHRA, CDR2 YSYEKL. J was trimmed by 3 bases and V by 1 base; bases with no gene match: 3. The CDR3 runs 15 residues. CDR3 amino acids: CASSQGSGNYNEQFF. Here the CDR3 DNA reads TGCGCCAGCAGCCAAGGGAGCGGGAACTACAATGAGCAGTTCTTC.